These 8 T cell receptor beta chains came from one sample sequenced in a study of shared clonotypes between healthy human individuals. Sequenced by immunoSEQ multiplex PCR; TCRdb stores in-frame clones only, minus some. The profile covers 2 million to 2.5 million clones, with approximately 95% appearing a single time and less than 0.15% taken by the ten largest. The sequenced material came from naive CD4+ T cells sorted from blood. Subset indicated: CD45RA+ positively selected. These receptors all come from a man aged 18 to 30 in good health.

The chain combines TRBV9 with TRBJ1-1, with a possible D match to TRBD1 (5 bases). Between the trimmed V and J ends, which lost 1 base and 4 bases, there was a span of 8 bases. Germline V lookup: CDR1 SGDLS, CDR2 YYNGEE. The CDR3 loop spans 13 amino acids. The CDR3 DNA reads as TGTGCCAGCAGCGTATCGAGGGGCACTGAAGCTTTCTTT. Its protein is CASSVSRGTEAFF. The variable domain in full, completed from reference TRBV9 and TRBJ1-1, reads DSGVTQTPKHLITATGQRVTLRCSPRSGDLSVYWYQQSLDQGLQFLIQYYNGEERAKGNILERFSAQQFPDLHSELNLSSLELGDSALYFCASSVSRGTEAFFGQGTRLTVV.

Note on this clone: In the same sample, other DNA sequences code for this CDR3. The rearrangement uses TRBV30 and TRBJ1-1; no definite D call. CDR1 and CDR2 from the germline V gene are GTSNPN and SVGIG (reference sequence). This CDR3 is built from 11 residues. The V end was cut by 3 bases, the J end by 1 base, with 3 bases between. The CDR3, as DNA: TGTGCCTGGAGGTGGAACACTGAAGCTTTCTTT. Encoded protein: CAWRWNTEAFF.

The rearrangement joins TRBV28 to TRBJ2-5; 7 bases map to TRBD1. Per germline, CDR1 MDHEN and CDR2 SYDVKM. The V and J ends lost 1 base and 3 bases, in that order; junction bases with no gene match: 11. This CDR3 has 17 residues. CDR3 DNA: TGTGCCAGCAGTTTATTTTATTCTGGGCAGGGGGAAGAGACCCAGTACTTC. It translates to CASSLFYSGQGEETQYF.

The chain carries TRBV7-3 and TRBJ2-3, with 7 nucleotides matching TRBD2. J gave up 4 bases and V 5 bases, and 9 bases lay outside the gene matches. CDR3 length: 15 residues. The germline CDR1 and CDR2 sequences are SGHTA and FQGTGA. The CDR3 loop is CASSQTGTNADTQYF. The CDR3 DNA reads TGTGCCAGCAGCCAAACCGGGACTAATGCAGATACGCAGTATTTT.

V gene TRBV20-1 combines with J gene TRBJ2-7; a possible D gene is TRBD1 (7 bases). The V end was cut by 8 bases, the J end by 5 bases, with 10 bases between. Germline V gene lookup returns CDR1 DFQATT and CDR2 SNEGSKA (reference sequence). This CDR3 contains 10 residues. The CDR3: CSTGEDEQYF. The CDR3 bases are TGCAGTACAGGGGAGGACGAGCAGTACTTC.

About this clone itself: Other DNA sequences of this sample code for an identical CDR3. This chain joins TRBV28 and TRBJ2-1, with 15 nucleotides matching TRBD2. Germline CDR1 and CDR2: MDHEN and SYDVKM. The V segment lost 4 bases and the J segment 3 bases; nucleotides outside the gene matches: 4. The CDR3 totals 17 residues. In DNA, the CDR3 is TGTGCCAGCAGTTCGCCGGGACTAGCGGGGGGCTACAATGAGCAGTTCTTC. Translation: CASSSPGLAGGYNEQFF.

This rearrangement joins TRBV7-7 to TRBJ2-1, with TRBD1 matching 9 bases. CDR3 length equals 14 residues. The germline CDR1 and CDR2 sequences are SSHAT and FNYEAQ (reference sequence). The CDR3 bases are TGTGCTAGCGGCCCGGGACAGGGCAGTAATGAGCAGTTCTTC. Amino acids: CASGPGQGSNEQFF.

The CDR3 protein is CASSLPPSSGGPGTDTQYF. The CDR3, as DNA: TGTGCCAGCAGCTTACCCCCCTCTAGCGGGGGGCCCGGCACAGATACGCAGTATTTT. This chain connects TRBV7-9 to TRBJ2-3; 11 bases are shared with TRBD2. The germline gives CDR1 SEHNR, CDR2 FQNEAQ (reference sequence). J lost 1 base, V lost 2 bases, and 11 bases had no gene match. CDR3 size: 19 residues.